This T cell receptor beta chain originates from a study of shared clonotypes between healthy human individuals. Study-level points and caveats: Generally, naive subsets came out with larger estimated richness than memory subsets. With four donors compared, 4.5% to 6.5% of naive CD4 clonotypes were shared. At large depth, rarefaction still showed sorted-subset sequencing to be incomplete.

Per the germline V gene, CDR1 is SGHRS and CDR2 is YFSETQ. V trimming: 3 bases; J trimming: 1 base; junction bases outside the gene matches: 7. The CDR3 loop spans 18 amino acids. The protocol was immunoSEQ multiplex PCR, while the TCRdb copy is restricted to in-frame clones and leaves out a portion. In the table there are roughly 650,000 clones, almost 97% of which are singletons. For this clone: Its specificity is not known.

The source material was naive CD4+ T cells sorted from blood. Subset noted: CD45RA+ positively selected. The clonotype comes from a woman in her 30s in good health. The gene calls are TRBV5-1 and TRBJ2-6, with TRBD1 matching over 10 bases. The CDR3 DNA follows: TGCGCCAGCAGCTCCCGGGACAGGGGTTCTTCTGGGGCCAACGTCCTGACTTTC. Residues: CASSSRDRGSSGANVLTF.